What follows are 14 T cell receptor beta chains derived from one specimen sequenced in a study of blood T cells in healthy people across ages. The second PCR ran 7 to 11 cycles with a sample-barcoded 5' primer and J-beta primers. One entry per CDR3 protein results from TCRdb running MiXCR on the 5' RACE reads. The sample contains 600,000 or so distinct CDR3 sequences, 40% to 55% of which appear only once. Input material: blood. These receptors were collected from a man at least 80 years old in good health.

V is TRBV4-3 and J is TRBJ2-1, with 7 bases identical to TRBD2. This CDR3 contains 13 residues. Germline V lookup: CDR1 LGHNA, CDR2 YSLEER. V trimming: 6 bases; J trimming: 7 bases; junction bases outside the gene matches: 6. Here the CDR3 reads CASRSSGMNEQFF. CDR3 DNA sequence: TGCGCCAGCAGATCGAGCGGGATGAATGAGCAGTTCTTC.

This clonotype has just a few counts. This chain uses TRBV5-6 with TRBJ2-1; 7 bases align to TRBD2. CDR1 is SGHDT, CDR2 YYEEEE, per germline. The CDR3 is 15 residues long. With 0 bases clipped from V and 4 bases from J, the junction kept 4 bases outside the gene matches. CDR3 sequence reads: CASSLGLAVYNEQFF. CDR3 DNA: TGTGCCAGCAGCTTGGGGCTAGCGGTATACAATGAGCAGTTCTTC.

This clonotype showed up just a few times. The chain combines TRBV25-1 with TRBJ2-4, with D possibly matching TRBD1 (6 bases). TRBJ2-7 matches the DNA end more closely, so the J call is doubtful. The CDR3 extends over 14 amino acids. CDR1 MGHDK and CDR2 SYGVNS come from the germline V gene. Here the CDR3 reads CASSVPGHPYEQYF. The CDR3 nucleotides are TGTGCCAGCAGTGTACCGGGACACCCCTACGAGCAGTACTTC.

This clonotype was counted between two and nine times. The genes are TRBV12-3 or TRBV12-4 and TRBJ2-6; D is undetermined. Trimming took 8 bases from V and 0 from J, leaving 2 bases between them. The CDR3 covers 12 residues. CDR3 loop: CASGSGANVLTF. DNA of the CDR3: TGTGCCAGCGGCTCTGGGGCCAACGTCCTGACTTTC.

The chain joins TRBV12-3 or TRBV12-4 to TRBJ2-2, with 11 bases matching TRBD2. The CDR3 spans 15 residues. The ends lost 7 bases at V and 5 bases at J; junction bases unmatched: 6. CDR3: CASNTGLAVTGELFF. CDR3 bases: TGTGCCAGCAACACGGGACTAGCGGTGACCGGGGAGCTGTTTTTT.

The genes are TRBV29-1 and TRBJ1-4; D is undetermined. Germline lookup yields CDR1 SQVTM and CDR2 ANQGSEA. The CDR3 runs 14 residues. V was clipped by 7 bases and J by 4 bases, with 16 bases between them. DNA for the CDR3: TGCAGCGCCCACCTTCGGGTCGGTAATGAAAAACTGTTTTTT. Amino acid sequence: CSAHLRVGNEKLFF.

The chain has TRBV6-5 and TRBJ2-5, with 8 bases fitting TRBD2. In germline, CDR1 is MNHEY, CDR2 SVGAGI. V was clipped by 8 bases and J by 11 bases; unmatched bases: 16. CDR3 length: 14 amino acids. This chain's CDR3 is CASGDLAGYNEQYF. CDR3 nucleotide sequence: TGTGCCAGCGGGGACCTAGCGGGTTACAATGAGCAGTACTTC.

As DNA, the CDR3 is TGCAGCGTTGAACGGGGGGCCGAGAACTATGGCTACACCTTC. Residues: CSVERGAENYGYTF. The chain joins TRBV29-1 to TRBJ1-2; D perhaps matches TRBD1 (6 bases). The CDR3 has 14 residues. Trimming cost V 2 bases and J 2 bases, with 12 bases left between them. Germline V gives CDR1 SQVTM, CDR2 ANQGSEA.

The chain recombines TRBV7-2 with TRBJ2-1; D is possibly TRBD1 or TRBD2 (5 bases each). Germline CDR1 and CDR2: SGHTA and FQGNSA. Trimming removed 2 bases from V and 3 bases from J, with 11 bases in between. The CDR3 loop spans 15 amino acids. This CDR3 reads CASSLRDGSYNEQFF. The CDR3, as DNA: TGTGCCAGCAGCTTAAGGGACGGAAGCTACAATGAGCAGTTCTTC. Using reference TRBV7-2 and TRBJ2-1 for the parts outside the CDR3, the full variable domain is GAGVSQSPSNKVTEKGKDVELRCDPISGHTALYWYRQSLGQGLEFLIYFQGNSAPDKSGLPSDRFSAERTGGSVSTLTIQRTQQEDSAVYLCASSLRDGSYNEQFFGPGTRLTVL.

V and J are TRBV19 and TRBJ1-1, with D tentatively TRBD1 (5 bases). The germline V and J ends were trimmed by 4 bases and 3 bases, with 9 bases remaining between them. CDR3 length: 13 residues. Germline V lookup: CDR1 LNHDA, CDR2 SQIVND (reference sequence). The CDR3 DNA reads TGTGCCAGTAGTAGGGGGTATTACACTGAAGCTTTCTTT. Translated: CASSRGYYTEAFF.

The chain uses TRBV7-2 and TRBJ2-1, with a weak D call TRBD1 (6 bases). There are 16 residues in the CDR3. V dropped 3 bases and J dropped 2 bases, with 14 bases sitting between them. Germline V gene lookup returns CDR1 SGHTA and CDR2 FQGNSA. CDR3 protein: CASSLTGTLTYNEQFF. CDR3 DNA sequence: TGTGCCAGCAGCTTGACCGGGACACTTACCTACAATGAGCAGTTCTTC.

This clonotype was recorded at least ten times. The chain has TRBV6-5 and TRBJ2-3, with 10 positions matching TRBD2. The CDR3 has 14 amino acids. V shed 5 bases and J 4 bases; nucleotides not matched to a gene: 3. Germline-derived CDR1 and CDR2 are MNHEY and SVGAGI. The CDR3 nucleotides read TGTGCCAGCAGTCCGGGACTAGCGTCAGATACGCAGTATTTT. It codes for CASSPGLASDTQYF.

The rearrangement uses TRBV18 and TRBJ1-1; tentatively, D is TRBD1 (6 bases). This CDR3 comprises 14 residues. Trimming took off 1 base at V and 4 bases at J, with 10 bases between the two ends. Per the germline V gene, CDR1 is KGHSH and CDR2 is LQKENI. This CDR3 reads CASSPRDTRTEAFF. DNA of the CDR3: TGTGCCAGCTCACCACGGGACACCCGCACTGAAGCTTTCTTT.

The chain is built from TRBV10-3 and TRBJ2-7; D remains ambiguous. Germline V CDR1 and CDR2: ENHRY, SYGVKD. The CDR3 is 14 residues long. Trimming stripped 3 bases from V and 3 bases from J, with 12 bases between. DNA for the CDR3: TGTGCCATCAGTGAAACGCAGGCAGTCTACGAGCAGTACTTC. This encodes CAISETQAVYEQYF.